A selection of T cell receptor beta chains follows, all from one sample in a study of CD8 T cells in ankylosing spondylitis. Each CDR3 protein is one row after TCRdb ran MiXCR on the 5' RACE reads. The sample includes about 220,000 distinct CDR3 sequences, approximately 7.3% of them seen just once. The sample was blood, either unsorted or a sorted T cell fraction (not recorded which). These TCRs come from a male donor with ankylosing spondylitis. CDR3s include the opening cysteine and the closing phenylalanine or tryptophan. Each record gives: clone size, J gene, D gene, V gene, CDR3 DNA, CDR3 protein. A D gene is named only where the DNA matches it firmly. Expanded clones get a size class; other rows say once, few or many, or leave the size out.

>many|TRBJ2-5|TRBD1|TRBV4-2
TGTGCCAGCAGCCAAGAAGGGCCGGGACAGGAGCAAGAGACCCAGTACTTC
CASSQEGPGQEQETQYF
>many|TRBJ2-2|NA|TRBV5-1
TGCGCCAGCAGCTTGTTCACGAGCGGAGGCAGGCGGACCGGGGAGCTGTTTTTT
CASSLFTSGGRRTGELFF
>many|TRBJ2-7|NA|TRBV4-1
TGCGCCAGCAGCCAAGTTCCCGGTGGCTCCTACGAGCAGTACTTC
CASSQVPGGSYEQYF
>many|TRBJ2-1|NA|TRBV7-8
TGTGCCAGCAGACTTAGCGGAGGAAGCTCCTACAATGAGCAGTTCTTC
CASRLSGGSSYNEQFF
>many|TRBJ2-3|NA|TRBV13
TGTGCCAGCAGCTTAGACGCCGATACGCAGTATTTT
CASSLDADTQYF
>few|TRBJ2-1|NA|TRBV9
TGTGCCAGCAGCGACGACATCGGCGGGTTATATGAGCAGTTCTTC
CASSDDIGGLYEQFF
>few|TRBJ2-1|TRBD1|TRBV15
TGTGCCACCAGCAGAGATCCCCAGGGGGACTACAATGAGCAGTTCTTC
CATSRDPQGDYNEQFF
>NA|TRBJ2-1|TRBD2|TRBV29-1
TGCAGCGTCCCCGGGACTATATACAATGAGCAGTTCTTC
CSVPGTIYNEQFF
>many|TRBJ2-1|NA|TRBV24-1
TGTGCCACCAGTGATTTGTCGAGGGACAATGAGCAGTTCTTC
CATSDLSRDNEQFF
>many|TRBJ2-7|NA|TRBV6-1
TGTGCCAGCAGCCACCCAGGAGGGGGTGTCTACGAGCAGTACTTC
CASSHPGGGVYEQYF
>many|TRBJ1-6|NA|TRBV24-1
TGTGCCACCAGTGACTCCAGGGGCTGGGATTCACCCCTCCACTTT
CATSDSRGWDSPLHF
>many|TRBJ1-2|TRBD1|TRBV7-2
TGTGCCAGCAGCTTAACAGGGGAATATGGCTACACCTTC
CASSLTGEYGYTF
>NA|TRBJ2-7|TRBD2|TRBV27
TGTGCCAGCAGTTTCGGAGCGGGAGGTATTGACGAGCAGTACTTC
CASSFGAGGIDEQYF
>NA|TRBJ2-2|NA|TRBV4-3
TGCGCCAGCAGCCAAGGCGCGAGCACCGGGGAGCTGTTTTTT
CASSQGASTGELFF
>NA|TRBJ2-7|NA|TRBV6-5
TGTGCCAGCAGTTACTCCCTTACGTCTAGCGCGTACGAGCAGTACTTC
CASSYSLTSSAYEQYF
>few|TRBJ2-1|TRBD2|TRBV9
TGTGCCAGCAGCGTAGAGGGGCGGGGGGGCGTGAATGAGCAGTTCTTC
CASSVEGRGGVNEQFF
>NA|TRBJ2-1|TRBD2|TRBV4-3
TGCGCCAGCAGCCAAGTTACCCTAGCGGGAGTTCGGCGGAATGAGCAGTTCTTC
CASSQVTLAGVRRNEQFF
>many|TRBJ2-1|NA|TRBV20-1
TGCAGTGCTAGACAGCTCAATGAGCAGTTCTTC
CSARQLNEQFF
>many|TRBJ2-3|TRBD2|TRBV10-3
TGTGCCATTACCCCGGGACTAGCGGGAGAGGGGGATACGCAGTATTTT
CAITPGLAGEGDTQYF
>NA|TRBJ2-7|NA|TRBV20-1
TGCAGTGCTAGTGTCGGGTTGTCCTACGAGCAGTACTTC
CSASVGLSYEQYF
>many|TRBJ2-1|TRBD2|TRBV12-3/TRBV12-4
TGTGCCAGCAGTGTTAGCGGGTCATACAATGAGCAGTTCTTC
CASSVSGSYNEQFF
>few|TRBJ1-2|NA|TRBV12-3/TRBV12-4
TGTGCCAGCAGTCTAGGGGTACTCTATGGCTACACCTTC
CASSLGVLYGYTF
>few|TRBJ2-1|NA|TRBV15
TGTGCCACCAGCATTCCTCTTCCGGGACCCCCGGTCGAGGAGCAGTTCTTC
CATSIPLPGPPVEEQFF
>many|TRBJ2-1|TRBD2|TRBV27
TGTGCCACCGGACTAGCGGGACTCCTCAATGAGCAGTTCTTC
CATGLAGLLNEQFF
>many|TRBJ2-1|NA|TRBV29-1
TGCAGCGTCGGACATAGCTCCTACAATGAGCAGTTCTTC
CSVGHSSYNEQFF
>NA|TRBJ1-1|NA|TRBV2
TGTGCCACCCGTTTCGAGGAAGCTTTCTTT
CATRFEEAFF
>many|TRBJ2-7|TRBD2|TRBV7-2
TGTGCCAGCAGCCCCAGCCGGGGGGACGGCGAGCAGTACTTC
CASSPSRGDGEQYF
>many|TRBJ1-5|NA|TRBV10-3
TGTGCCATCAGCCTCGGGACTGCTTTAAATCAGCCCCAGCATTTT
CAISLGTALNQPQHF
>many|TRBJ2-4|NA|TRBV11-2
TGTGCCAGCACCCCTCCAATCCTTAAAAACATTCAGTACTTC
CASTPPILKNIQYF
>NA|TRBJ2-1|TRBD2|TRBV9
TGTGCCAGCAGCGGGACTAGCGGGGCGGGCCATGAGCAGTTCTTC
CASSGTSGAGHEQFF
>few|TRBJ1-1|NA|TRBV4-3
TGCGCCAGCAGCCAAGGGCGAGACAGGTATCAAGCTTTCTTT
CASSQGRDRYQAFF
>NA|TRBJ2-1|NA|TRBV29-1
TGCAGCGTGGCAGATTACAATGAGCAGTTCTTC
CSVADYNEQFF
>NA|TRBJ2-1|TRBD2|TRBV20-1
TGCTGTGCTAGAGATGGGCGGCTAGCGGGCTCCTACAATGAGCAGTTCTTC
CCARDGRLAGSYNEQFF
>many|TRBJ2-2|TRBD2|TRBV4-3
TGCGCCAGCAGCCAATCGACTAGCGGGAGGGGGACCGGGGAGCTGTTTTTT
CASSQSTSGRGTGELFF
>few|TRBJ2-7|NA|TRBV6-5
TGTGCCAGCAGTTCCGGGACCTTCGAGCAGTACTTC
CASSSGTFEQYF
>NA|TRBJ1-2|TRBD1|TRBV9
TGTGCCAGCAGCCAGTCAGGGGGCTATGGCTACACCTTC
CASSQSGGYGYTF
>few|TRBJ2-1|NA|TRBV19
TGTGCCAGTAGTATAGACAGGGGTGCCTACAATGAGCAGTTCTTC
CASSIDRGAYNEQFF
>NA|TRBJ2-7|NA|TRBV7-9
TGTGCCAGCAGCTCACAGGCATACGAGCAGTACTTC
CASSSQAYEQYF
>few|TRBJ1-4|NA|TRBV7-9
TGTGCCAGCAGATCGGGACAAGGGAGGAACGAAAAACTGTTTTTT
CASRSGQGRNEKLFF
>NA|TRBJ2-1|NA|TRBV30
TGTGCCTGGAGTAGGCCTCCCGTTTTTAGCAATGAGCAGTTCTTC
CAWSRPPVFSNEQFF
>few|TRBJ2-7|TRBD2|TRBV5-1
TGCGCCAGCAGCCCAAAGCGGGGGCCCTCCTACGAGCAGTACTTC
CASSPKRGPSYEQYF
>many|TRBJ1-1|NA|TRBV7-9
TGTGCCAGCAGCCCAGGGGTTCCTGAAGCTTTCTTT
CASSPGVPEAFF
>many|TRBJ2-5|NA|TRBV11-2
TGTGCCAGCAGTTCAGTGGACAGTTCGCAAGAGACCCAGTACTTC
CASSSVDSSQETQYF
>few|TRBJ2-1|TRBD1|TRBV4-3
TGCGCCAGCAGCCAAGGGACAGGGGGGCTGAATGAGCAGTTCTTC
CASSQGTGGLNEQFF
>many|TRBJ1-1|NA|TRBV4-1
TGCGCCAGCAGCCAAGACGACACGCGGAACACTGAAGCTTTCTTT
CASSQDDTRNTEAFF
>many|TRBJ2-3|NA|TRBV21-1
TGTGCCACCAAGCGGGAGCGGAGCACAGATACGCAGTATTTT
CATKRERSTDTQYF
>many|TRBJ2-1|TRBD2|TRBV18
TGTGCCAGCTCACAAGGGCTAGCGGGAGCAACCTACAATGAGCAGTTCTTC
CASSQGLAGATYNEQFF
>few|TRBJ2-1|NA|TRBV7-7
TGTGCTAGCAGCTCCGACGCGTACAATGAGCAGTTCTTC
CASSSDAYNEQFF
>few|TRBJ2-7|NA|TRBV5-1
TGCGCCAGCAGCTTGGCCGTGGGGGAGGTGCCTTCCTACGAGCAGTACTTC
CASSLAVGEVPSYEQYF
>NA|TRBJ2-1|NA|TRBV2
TGTGCCAACACCGACTACAATGAGCAGTTCTTC
CANTDYNEQFF
>few|TRBJ2-3|NA|TRBV19
TGTGCCAGTAGTGACACTACCGGAGGTCGAGATACGCAGTATTTT
CASSDTTGGRDTQYF
>many|TRBJ1-6|TRBD1|TRBV18
TGTGCCAGCTCACCCGGACAGGGAGGGTATAATTCACCCCTCCACTTT
CASSPGQGGYNSPLHF
>NA|TRBJ2-7|NA|TRBV6-2/TRBV6-3
TGTGCCAGCAGTCCCCACTACGAGCAGTACTTC
CASSPHYEQYF
>many|TRBJ2-5|NA|TRBV7-9
TGTGCCAGCAGCGCGACTAGGGAAAAAGAGACCCAGTACTTC
CASSATREKETQYF
>few|TRBJ2-1|TRBD1|TRBV18
TGTGCCAGCTCAGACCCCCTCCGGGACAGGGGAATCTATGAGCAGTTCTTC
CASSDPLRDRGIYEQFF
>NA|TRBJ2-7|NA|TRBV5-5
TGTGCCAGCAGCTTTGGGTCAGTATCCTACGAGCAGTACTTC
CASSFGSVSYEQYF
>many|TRBJ2-2|NA|TRBV27
TGTGCCGAATACAGGGAAGCGAACACCGGGGAGCTGTTTTTT
CAEYREANTGELFF
>NA|TRBJ2-1|TRBD2|TRBV5-1
TGCGCCAGCAGCCTGAACGGACTAGCGGGAGATGAGCAGTTCTTC
CASSLNGLAGDEQFF